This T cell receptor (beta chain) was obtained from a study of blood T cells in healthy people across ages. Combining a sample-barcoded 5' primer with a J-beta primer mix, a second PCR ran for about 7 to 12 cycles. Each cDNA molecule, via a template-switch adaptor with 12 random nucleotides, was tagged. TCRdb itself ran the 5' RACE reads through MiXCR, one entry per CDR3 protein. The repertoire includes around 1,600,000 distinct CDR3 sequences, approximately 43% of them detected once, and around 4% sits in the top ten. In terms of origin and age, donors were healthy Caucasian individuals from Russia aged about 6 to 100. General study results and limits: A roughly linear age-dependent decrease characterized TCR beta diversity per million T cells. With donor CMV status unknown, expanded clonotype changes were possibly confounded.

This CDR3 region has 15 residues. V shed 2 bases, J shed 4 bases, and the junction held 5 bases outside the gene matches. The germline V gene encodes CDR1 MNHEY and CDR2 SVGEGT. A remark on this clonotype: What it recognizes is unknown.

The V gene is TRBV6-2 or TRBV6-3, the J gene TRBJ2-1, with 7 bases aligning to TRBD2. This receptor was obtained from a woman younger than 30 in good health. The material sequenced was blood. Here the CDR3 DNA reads TGTGCCAGCAGTTACGCTTCGCGGGGGTACAATGAGCAGTTCTTC. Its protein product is CASSYASRGYNEQFF.